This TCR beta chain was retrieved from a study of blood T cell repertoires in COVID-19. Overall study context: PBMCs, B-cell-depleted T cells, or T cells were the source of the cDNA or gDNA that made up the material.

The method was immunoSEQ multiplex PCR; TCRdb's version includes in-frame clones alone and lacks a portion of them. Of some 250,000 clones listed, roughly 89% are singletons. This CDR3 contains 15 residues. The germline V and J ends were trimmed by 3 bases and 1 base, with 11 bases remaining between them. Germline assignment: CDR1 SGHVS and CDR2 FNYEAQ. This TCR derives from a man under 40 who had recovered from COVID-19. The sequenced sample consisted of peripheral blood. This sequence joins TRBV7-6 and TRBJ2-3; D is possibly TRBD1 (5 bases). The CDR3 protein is CASSLLGARTDTQYF. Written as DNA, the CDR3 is TGTGCCAGCAGCTTGTTAGGGGCGCGCACAGATACGCAGTATTTT. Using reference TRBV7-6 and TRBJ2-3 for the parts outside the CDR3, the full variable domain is GAGVSQSPRYKVTKRGQDVALRCDPISGHVSLYWYRQALGQGPEFLTYFNYEAQQDKSGLPNDRFSAERPEGSISTLTIQRTEQRDSAMYRCASSLLGARTDTQYFGPGTRLTVL.